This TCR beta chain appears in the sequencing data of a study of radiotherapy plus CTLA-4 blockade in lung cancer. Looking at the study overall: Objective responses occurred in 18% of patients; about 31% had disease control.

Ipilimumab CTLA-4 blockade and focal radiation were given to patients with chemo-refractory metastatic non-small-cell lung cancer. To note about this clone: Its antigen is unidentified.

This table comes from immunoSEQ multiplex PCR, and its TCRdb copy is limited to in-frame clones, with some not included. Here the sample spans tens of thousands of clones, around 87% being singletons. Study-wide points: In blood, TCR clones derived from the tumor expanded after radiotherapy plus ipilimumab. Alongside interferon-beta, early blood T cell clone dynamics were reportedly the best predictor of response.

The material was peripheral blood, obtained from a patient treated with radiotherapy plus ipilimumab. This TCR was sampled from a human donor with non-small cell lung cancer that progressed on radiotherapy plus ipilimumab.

The CDR3 loop is CASSSRQFSYEQYF. The CDR3 DNA sequence: TGTGCCAGCAGCTCCCGACAGTTTTCCTACGAGCAGTACTTC. This sequence joins TRBV5-4 and TRBJ2-7, with a possible D match to TRBD1 (5 bases). V lost 3 bases, J lost 1 base, and 11 bases lay in between. Germline CDR1 is SGHNT and CDR2 is YYREEE (reference sequence). This CDR3 comprises 14 residues.